The 26 T cell receptor beta chains listed next were all sequenced from one sample in a study of vaccination effects on CD4 cells after COVID-19. Their antigen targets remain unknown. The ViraFEST assay expanded antigen-specific CD4+ T cells with viral peptide pools before sequencing. Isolating CD4+ T cells followed approximately 10 days of culture. From March to December 2020, the person had a SARS-CoV-2 infection that was confirmed by PCR. Some clones are missing from TCRdb's copy, which holds only in-frame ones; the method was immunoSEQ multiplex PCR. The sample shows 20,000 to 25,000 clones, more than 70% of them seen only once. The sample consisted of CD4+ T cells from PBMCs cultured with a peptide pool, taken before COVID-19 vaccination. The receptors shown here come from a human donor who had a prior SARS-CoV-2 infection.

This clone was seen only a few times. The V call is TRBV29-1, the J call TRBJ1-2, with 7 bases aligning to TRBD1. The CDR3 length is 15 residues. V lost 0 bases to trimming and J lost 1 base; unmatched junction nucleotides: 5. CDR1 is SQVTM and CDR2 is ANQGSEA in the germline V gene. CDR3 sequence reads: CSVEDRGQFNYGYTF. CDR3 in DNA: TGCAGCGTTGAAGATCGGGGACAGTTTAACTATGGCTACACCTTC.

The chain combines TRBV5-1 with TRBJ2-7, with D unclear. V was pared by 4 bases and J by 3 bases, with 14 bases between. The CDR3 covers 14 residues. Germline V gives CDR1 SGHRS, CDR2 YFSETQ. In DNA form, the CDR3 reads TGCGCCAGCAGCGCGGAACCTAACAACTACGAGCAGTACTTC. Protein product: CASSAEPNNYEQYF.

CDR3 region: CASRRTDNSPLHF. The CDR3 DNA is TGTGCCAGCAGGCGGACGGATAATTCACCCCTCCACTTT. This rearrangement joins TRBV2 to TRBJ1-6, with no clear D. The V gene lost 6 bases and the J gene lost 5 bases, with 8 bases spanning the gap. CDR1 is SNHLY and CDR2 is FYNNEI in the germline V gene. The CDR3 is 13 residues long.

The gene calls are TRBV4-3 and TRBJ1-1; no reliable D call. Germline assignment: CDR1 LGHNA and CDR2 YSLEER. CDR3 length: 15 amino acids. V lost 0 bases, J lost 1 base, and 9 bases lay in between. CDR3 protein: CASSQDKIRNTEAFF. CDR3 in DNA: TGCGCCAGCAGCCAAGACAAAATTCGGAACACTGAAGCTTTCTTT.

The V and J genes are TRBV7-2 and TRBJ1-2; D is ambiguous. The CDR3 is 12 amino acids. Trimming removed 3 bases from V and 4 bases from J, with 6 bases in between. Germline-derived CDR1 and CDR2 are SGHTA and FQGNSA. The CDR3: CASSLWFYGYTF. The DNA for the CDR3 is TGTGCCAGCAGCTTGTGGTTCTATGGCTACACCTTC.

V gene TRBV11-2 combines with J gene TRBJ2-5; D gene ambiguous. V was trimmed by 4 bases and J by 1 base, leaving 13 bases between them. Per the germline V gene, CDR1 is SGHAT and CDR2 is FQNNGV. The CDR3 totals 15 residues. In DNA form, the CDR3 reads TGTGCCAGCAGCTCCCTGTCGGGTCGCCAAGAGACCCAGTACTTC. Protein: CASSSLSGRQETQYF.

This sequence joins TRBV5-6 and TRBJ2-7; 7 nucleotides align to TRBD2. Germline V lookup: CDR1 SGHDT, CDR2 YYEEEE. The trim removed 1 base at V and 4 bases at J, leaving 8 bases unmatched. The CDR3 totals 15 residues. For the CDR3, the DNA is TGTGCCAGCAGCTTGTTTGGGGAGGGGCGTTACGAGCAGTACTTC. Translation gives CASSLFGEGRYEQYF.

This clone was detected once. This chain connects TRBV7-3 to TRBJ1-1, with D unresolved. V was shortened by 5 bases and J by 4 bases, with 14 bases between the two germline ends. The CDR3 contains 14 residues. The V gene's germline CDR1 is SGHTA and CDR2 FQGTGA. The CDR3 nucleotides are TGTGCCAGCAGCCCCAGACATGACCTCACTGAAGCTTTCTTT. Its protein is CASSPRHDLTEAFF.

The chain joins TRBV12-3 or TRBV12-4 to TRBJ2-5; no clear D gene. The length of the CDR3 is 12 residues. V was pared by 3 bases and J by 4 bases, with 6 bases between. The CDR3 sequence is CASSLLGETQYF. In DNA, the CDR3 is TGTGCCAGCAGTTTGTTGGGAGAGACCCAGTACTTC.

The table lists this clone with a few counts. Compared with germline, one end of the junction differs, possibly owing to a read error. At the DNA level, this CDR3 is encoded by other sequences in the same sample as well. The V and J genes are TRBV19 and TRBJ1-5; the D is unclear. The CDR3 loop spans 13 amino acids. CDR1 and CDR2 from the germline V gene are LNHDA and SQIVND (reference sequence). The CDR3 here is CASSVDRNQPQHF. In DNA form, the CDR3 reads TGTGCCAGTAGTGTAGACCGCAATCAGCCCCAGCATTTT.

V and J are TRBV2 and TRBJ2-7; D is unresolved. This CDR3 is 14 amino acids long. Germline-derived CDR1 and CDR2 are SNHLY and FYNNEI. The V and J ends lost 4 bases and 2 bases respectively, with 12 bases between them. The chain's CDR3 is CASSVPASPYEQYF. As DNA, the CDR3 is TGTGCCAGCAGTGTCCCGGCCTCCCCCTACGAGCAGTACTTC.

V is TRBV7-6 and J is TRBJ2-1; TRBD1 matches 7 bases. The CDR3 covers 16 residues. J lost 4 bases, V lost 4 bases, and 10 bases had no gene match. Looked up from germline, CDR1 is SGHVS and CDR2 is FNYEAQ. The CDR3: CASSSLGTVGYNEQFF. The CDR3 DNA reads as TGTGCCAGCAGCTCCTTAGGGACAGTGGGTTACAATGAGCAGTTCTTC.

V and J are TRBV5-1 and TRBJ2-1; D is possibly TRBD1 (5 bases). The germline V and J ends were trimmed by 6 bases and 6 bases, with 16 bases remaining between them. The CDR3 runs 14 residues. In germline, CDR1 is SGHRS, CDR2 YFSETQ. The CDR3 DNA follows: TGCGCCAGCACTGACAGCGATTTCGGCAATGAGCAGTTCTTC. Translating it yields CASTDSDFGNEQFF.

The genes are TRBV13 and TRBJ2-2; unclear D gene. Per the germline V gene, CDR1 is PRHDT and CDR2 is FYEKMQ (reference sequence). Trimming took off 3 bases at V and 5 bases at J, with 1 base between the two ends. This CDR3 region has 11 residues. CDR3 loop: CASSFTGELFF. The CDR3 DNA reads as TGTGCCAGCAGCTTTACCGGGGAGCTGTTTTTT.

V and J are TRBV27 and TRBJ2-5, with D unclear. The length of the CDR3 is 13 residues. The germline V gene has CDR1 MNHEY and CDR2 SMNVEV (reference sequence). Between the trimmed V and J ends, which lost 6 bases and 5 bases, there was a span of 13 bases. CDR3 region: CASSLSLGETQYF. The CDR3, as DNA: TGTGCCAGCAGCTTAAGCTTAGGGGAGACCCAGTACTTC.

The V gene is TRBV11-2, the J gene TRBJ2-7, with D possibly matching TRBD1 (6 bases). V gave up 1 base and J gave up 4 bases, with 17 bases separating them. Germline assignment: CDR1 SGHAT and CDR2 FQNNGV. CDR3 length: 16 amino acids. This CDR3 reads CASSLVRGNRAYEQYF. CDR3 DNA sequence: TGTGCCAGCAGCTTAGTACGAGGGAACAGGGCGTACGAGCAGTACTTC. The whole variable domain, remainder taken from reference TRBV11-2 and TRBJ2-7, is EAGVAQSPRYKIIEKRQSVAFWCNPISGHATLYWYQQILGQGPKLLIQFQNNGVVDDSQLPKDRFSAERLKGVDSTLKIQPAKLEDSAVYLCASSLVRGNRAYEQYFGPGTRLTVT.

In this sample, this clone turned up a few times. The chain has TRBV9 and TRBJ1-2; D remains ambiguous. Germline values: CDR1 SGDLS, CDR2 YYNGEE. With 0 bases removed from V and 4 bases from J, the gap between germline ends came to 16 bases. CDR3 length equals 16 residues. The CDR3 DNA is TGTGCCAGCAGCGTAGGATTCGGCTTCCTAGGCTATGGCTACACCTTC. Protein sequence: CASSVGFGFLGYGYTF.

This clone was picked up a small number of times. This chain joins TRBV6-1 and TRBJ1-5, with D tentatively TRBD1 (5 bases). The germline gives CDR1 MNHNS, CDR2 SASEGT. Trimming removed 3 bases from V and 5 bases from J, with 14 bases in between. The CDR3 runs to 15 residues. The CDR3 loop reads CASSENPGGHQPQHF. The CDR3 bases are TGTGCCAGCAGTGAGAACCCGGGGGGTCATCAGCCCCAGCATTTT.

V gene TRBV19 combines with J gene TRBJ2-5, with D possibly matching TRBD1 (6 bases). The CDR3 is 16 amino acids. Germline-derived CDR1 and CDR2 are LNHDA and SQIVND (reference sequence). Trimming removed 6 bases from V and 5 bases from J, with 22 bases in between. CDR3 loop: CASSTNHQGFSETQYF. In DNA, the CDR3 is TGTGCCAGTAGCACCAACCACCAGGGGTTTTCGGAGACCCAGTACTTC.

J is TRBJ2-7 and V is TRBV5-4, with D tentatively TRBD1 (5 bases). This CDR3 is built from 14 residues. V was clipped by 4 bases and J by 0 bases, with 11 bases between them. Germline-derived CDR1 and CDR2 are SGHNT and YYREEE (reference sequence). CDR3 in DNA: TGTGCCAGCAGCCCAGGGTTTAGCTCCTACGAGCAGTACTTC. Its protein is CASSPGFSSYEQYF.

V is TRBV9 and J is TRBJ2-1; D is perhaps TRBD1 or TRBD2 (6 bases each). The length of the CDR3 is 15 residues. Germline CDR1 and CDR2: SGDLS and YYNGEE. V lost 1 base and J lost 10, with 18 bases in between. CDR3 DNA sequence: TGTGCCAGCAGCGTAAAAACGGGGGCCCCGGTGGAGCAGTTCTTC. This translates into CASSVKTGAPVEQFF.

V gene TRBV30 combines with J gene TRBJ1-5; D gene unclear. The germline CDR1 and CDR2 sequences are GTSNPN and SVGIG (reference sequence). Trimming took off 0 bases at V and 2 bases at J, with 11 bases between the two ends. This CDR3 spans 15 amino acids. The CDR3 nucleotides read TGTGCCTGGAGTGTAGGAGCAGGCCGCAATCAGCCCCAGCATTTT. Its translation: CAWSVGAGRNQPQHF.

This rearrangement joins TRBV19 to TRBJ1-1; D remains ambiguous. The CDR3 has 15 amino acids. With 6 bases removed from V and 5 bases from J, the gap between germline ends came to 19 bases. Germline loops: CDR1 LNHDA, CDR2 SQIVND (reference sequence). CDR3 loop: CASSKRASERTEAFF. The CDR3 nucleotides read TGTGCCAGTAGCAAACGGGCTTCCGAGCGGACTGAAGCTTTCTTT.

This chain uses TRBV6-1 with TRBJ1-2, with unresolved D. The CDR3 covers 14 residues. The ends were cut back, 5 bases at V and 4 bases at J, with 14 bases in the middle. From germline, CDR1 is MNHNS and CDR2 SASEGT. The CDR3 coding sequence is TGTGCCAGCAGTTCCCGGACGGGAATCTATGGCTACACCTTC. Translating it yields CASSSRTGIYGYTF.

Regarding this clone: The junction does not match germline at one end; this may be a read error. The V gene is TRBV2, the J gene TRBJ1-1; no firm D call. Germline V CDR1 and CDR2: SNHLY, FYNNEI. This CDR3 comprises 13 residues. In DNA, the CDR3 is TGTGCCAGCAGGGAGCAGGTTTTTGAGGATGAGAGATTT. It yields the protein CASREQVFEDERF.

The V call is TRBV27, the J call TRBJ1-1, with TRBD1 identical over 7 bases. CDR1 and CDR2 from the germline V gene are MNHEY and SMNVEV (reference sequence). V was clipped by 6 bases and J by 3 bases; unmatched bases: 7. This CDR3 region has 14 residues. The DNA for the CDR3 is TGTGCCAGCAGCCGCAGGGGGTCCGACACTGAAGCTTTCTTT. Its translation: CASSRRGSDTEAFF.